The rows below give T cell receptor beta chains drawn from one sample of a study of T-cell memory formation after mild COVID-19. TCRdb reanalysed the 5' RACE reads using MiXCR and keeps one entry per CDR3 protein. Found here are roughly 510,000 distinct CDR3 sequences, 17% of them singletons; the top ten hold roughly 8%. Sequencing used PBMCs or a T cell subset sorted from them (not recorded which). These receptors originate from an adult woman who had mild COVID-19 (a few samples of this study predate the infection). Cell type and time point are not known. CDR3s include the opening cysteine and the closing phenylalanine or tryptophan. Fields, in order: V gene, clone size, J gene, D gene, CDR3 DNA, CDR3 protein. The D gene is left open where the match is weak. Clone size is stated in some rows and not others, as once, few, many or a class when expanded.

TRBV7-6,few,TRBJ2-1,TRBD2,TGTGCCAGCAGCTCCATCGGACTAGAATACAATGAGCAGTTCTTC,CASSSIGLEYNEQFF
TRBV20-1,few,TRBJ2-7,-,TGCAGTGCTAGACGGATTCTCGTCACGGTTGGCGAGCAGTACTTC,CSARRILVTVGEQYF
TRBV15,-,TRBJ1-3,TRBD1,TGTGCCACCAGCAGGGCTGGATGGGCAGGGGGTCGAAACACCATATATTTT,CATSRAGWAGGRNTIYF
TRBV7-2,-,TRBJ2-4,TRBD2,TGTGCCAGCAGCCCGTTAGGGACTAGCGGGGTTAAAAACATTCAGTACTTC,CASSPLGTSGVKNIQYF
TRBV15,-,TRBJ1-5,TRBD1,TGTGCCACCAGCAGGGAAACAGGGGGCAGGCAGCCCCAGCATTTT,CATSRETGGRQPQHF
TRBV20-1,-,TRBJ2-3,-,TGCAGTGCTAGAGATCCAACTAGCAGGAGCACAGATACGCAGTATTTT,CSARDPTSRSTDTQYF
TRBV15,-,TRBJ1-5,-,TGTGCCACCAGCAGAGTCAGGGATTATCAGCCCCAGCATTTT,CATSRVRDYQPQHF
TRBV6-6,few,TRBJ1-2,-,TGTGCCACCCATAGGGGGGCCCAACACTATGGCTACACCTTC,CATHRGAQHYGYTF
TRBV12-3/TRBV12-4,-,TRBJ1-5,-,TGTGCCAGCGGGGCATGGGACAGCAATCAGCCCCAGCATTTT,CASGAWDSNQPQHF
TRBV5-1,few,TRBJ2-3,-,TGCGCCAGCAGCGGCGGGGGCGCAGATACGCAGTATTTT,CASSGGGADTQYF
TRBV6-5,once,TRBJ1-2,TRBD1,TGTGCCAGCAGGGGACAGAGCTCGACTCATTATGGCTACACCTTC,CASRGQSSTHYGYTF
TRBV5-6,few,TRBJ2-1,-,TGTGCCAGCAGCTTGGGTCGCCCACCCCATGAGCAGTTCTTC,CASSLGRPPHEQFF
TRBV5-6,-,TRBJ2-1,TRBD2,TGTGCCAGCAGCTCGTTACTAGCGGGGACCTACAATGAGCAGTTCTTC,CASSSLLAGTYNEQFF
TRBV11-3,few,TRBJ2-2,-,TGTGCCAGCAGCTTAGAGGGTCCACCGAACACCGGGGAGCTGTTTTTT,CASSLEGPPNTGELFF
TRBV5-1,-,TRBJ2-1,TRBD1,TGCGCCAGCAGCTTGGTAGAGGCCAGGGGGCGATTCCCCTACAATGAGCAGTTCTTC,CASSLVEARGRFPYNEQFF
TRBV29-1,-,TRBJ1-1,-,TGCAGCGTGAGGGGCAGGGTGAACACTGAAGCTTTCTTT,CSVRGRVNTEAFF
TRBV7-9,few,TRBJ2-1,-,TGTGCCAGCAGCTTGCCCAATCCTGGGATACACAATGAGCAGTTCTTC,CASSLPNPGIHNEQFF
TRBV27,many,TRBJ1-1,-,TGTGCCAGCAGTTTAGTTGGTCTGAACACTGAAGCTTTCTTT,CASSLVGLNTEAFF
TRBV5-1,few,TRBJ1-3,-,TGCGCCAGCAGCACAGGGACCGGGAACACCATATATTTT,CASSTGTGNTIYF
TRBV11-2,few,TRBJ2-3,TRBD2,TGTGCCAGCAGCTTAGGGGTTAGCGGGGGGCCGGAGTATTTT,CASSLGVSGGPEYF
TRBV20-1,-,TRBJ1-1,TRBD1,TGCAGTGCAAGGACAGGGGATGGGGCTTTCTTT,CSARTGDGAFF
TRBV7-9,few,TRBJ2-7,-,TGTGCCAGCAGCCCCCCTCCCCGGACCTACGAGCAGTACTTC,CASSPPPRTYEQYF
TRBV5-1,few,TRBJ2-1,-,TGCGCCAGCAGCTTGGTCCGGGCCCACAATGAGCAGTTCTTC,CASSLVRAHNEQFF
TRBV20-1,few,TRBJ1-1,TRBD1,TGCAGTGCGCTGACAGGGGGCAACACTGAAGCTTTCTTT,CSALTGGNTEAFF
TRBV14,-,TRBJ2-7,-,TGTGCCAGCTCTCGGGTACCAGTCGGACTCTTTTCGTACGAGCAGTACTTC,CASSRVPVGLFSYEQYF
TRBV4-3,-,TRBJ2-3,-,TGCGCCAGCAGCCAAGATAGCTGGCCAGATACGCAGTATTTT,CASSQDSWPDTQYF
TRBV6-5,-,TRBJ1-2,-,TGTGCCAGCAGTACCGGGGGGGGCAACTATGGCTACACCTTC,CASSTGGGNYGYTF
TRBV29-1,few,TRBJ1-5,-,TGCAGCGTTCAAGACGGCCGTAACCAGCCCCAGCATTTT,CSVQDGRNQPQHF